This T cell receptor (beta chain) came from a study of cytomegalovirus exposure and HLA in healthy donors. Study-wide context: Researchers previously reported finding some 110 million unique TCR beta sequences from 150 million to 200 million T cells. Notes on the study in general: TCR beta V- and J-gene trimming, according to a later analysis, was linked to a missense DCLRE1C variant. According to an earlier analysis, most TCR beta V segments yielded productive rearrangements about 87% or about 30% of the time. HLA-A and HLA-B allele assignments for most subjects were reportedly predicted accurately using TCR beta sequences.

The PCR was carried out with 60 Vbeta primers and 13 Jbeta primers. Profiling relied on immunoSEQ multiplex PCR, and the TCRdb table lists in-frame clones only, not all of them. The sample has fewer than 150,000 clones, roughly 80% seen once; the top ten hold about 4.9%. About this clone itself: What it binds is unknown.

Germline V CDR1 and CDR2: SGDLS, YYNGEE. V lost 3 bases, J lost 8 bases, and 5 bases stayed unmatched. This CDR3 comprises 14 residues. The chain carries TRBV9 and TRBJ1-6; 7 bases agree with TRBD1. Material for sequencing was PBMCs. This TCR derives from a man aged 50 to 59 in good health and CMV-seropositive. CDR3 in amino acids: CASSGQGMDSPLHF. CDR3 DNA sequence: TGTGCCAGCAGCGGACAGGGAATGGATTCACCCCTCCACTTT.